The TCR beta chain under discussion was sequenced for a study of long-term antiretroviral therapy in people with HIV. On the study more broadly: Some samples came about a decade before the 2015 immediate-ART recommendation, and these were the earliest. Whole-study results and caveats: The study found that diversity rose after ART but stayed below transplant donor controls.

The germline V gene has CDR1 SNHLY and CDR2 FYNNEI. Trimming stripped 0 bases from V and 4 bases from J, with 16 bases between. This CDR3 has 16 amino acids. About this clone: What it binds is unknown.

The assay used was immunoSEQ (version v3.0), run at survey level. TCRdb's copy holds only in-frame clones and misses some; the assay was immunoSEQ multiplex PCR. The profile shows some 29,000 clones, roughly 90% of them singletons. The specimen comprised unsorted PBMCs, sampled 0.5 years after starting antiretroviral therapy. The chain joins TRBV2 to TRBJ2-7, with D unresolved. The receptor was isolated from a woman aged 18-29 years with HIV. The CDR3 is CASSEAKGWVGYEQYF. The CDR3, as DNA: TGTGCCAGCAGTGAAGCCAAGGGTTGGGTCGGGTACGAGCAGTACTTC.